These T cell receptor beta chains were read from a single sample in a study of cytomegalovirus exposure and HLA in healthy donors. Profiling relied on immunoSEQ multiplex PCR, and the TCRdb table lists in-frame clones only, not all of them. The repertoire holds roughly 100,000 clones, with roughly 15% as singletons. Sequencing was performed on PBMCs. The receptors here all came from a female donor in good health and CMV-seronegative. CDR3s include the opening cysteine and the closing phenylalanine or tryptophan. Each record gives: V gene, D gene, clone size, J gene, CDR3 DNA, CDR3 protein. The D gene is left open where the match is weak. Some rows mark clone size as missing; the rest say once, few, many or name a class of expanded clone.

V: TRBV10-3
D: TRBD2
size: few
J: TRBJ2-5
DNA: TGTGCCATCAGTGAGTCTCCGCTAGCGGGGGCCGAGACCCAGTACTTC
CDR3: CAISESPLAGAETQYF

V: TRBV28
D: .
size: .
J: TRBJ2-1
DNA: TGTGCCAGCAGTTTTTGGAGTTACAATGAGCAGTTCTTC
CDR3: CASSFWSYNEQFF

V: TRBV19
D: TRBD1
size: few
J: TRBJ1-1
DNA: TGTGCCAGTAGTAAAAGGACAGGGGGCGCATTTGAAGCTTTCTTT
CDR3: CASSKRTGGAFEAFF

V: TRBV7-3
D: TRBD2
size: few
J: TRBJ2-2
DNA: TGTGCCAGCAGCCCTGACGTGGGAGGGCCTCGCACCGGGGAGCTGTTTTTT
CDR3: CASSPDVGGPRTGELFF

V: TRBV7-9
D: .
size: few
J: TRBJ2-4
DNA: TGTGCCAGCAGCCCGGCCAAAAACATTCAGTACTTC
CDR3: CASSPAKNIQYF

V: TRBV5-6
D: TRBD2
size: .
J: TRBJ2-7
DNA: TGTGCCAGCAGCCGGGGACTAGCGGGACGGTACGAGCAGTACTTC
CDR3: CASSRGLAGRYEQYF

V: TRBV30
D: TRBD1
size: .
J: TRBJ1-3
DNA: TGTGCCGGGATGAACAAGGGGGCGCGTGGAAACACCATATATTTT
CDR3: CAGMNKGARGNTIYF

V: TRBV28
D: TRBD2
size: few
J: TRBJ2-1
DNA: TGTGCCAGCAGTGGACTAGCGGGTTCAGAATCACAGTTCTTC
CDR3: CASSGLAGSESQFF

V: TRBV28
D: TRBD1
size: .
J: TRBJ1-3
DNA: TGTGCCAGCAGTTTGGTGGGACAGGGCCTAATTTTCTCTGGAAACACCATATATTTT
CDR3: CASSLVGQGLIFSGNTIYF

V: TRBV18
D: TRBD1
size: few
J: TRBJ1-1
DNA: TGTGCCAGCTTACCGGGGACAGGGTCCACTGAAGCTTTCTTT
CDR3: CASLPGTGSTEAFF

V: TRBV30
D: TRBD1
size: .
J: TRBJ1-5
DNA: TGTGCCTGGGCGACAGGGGGCTATCAGCCCCAGCATTTT
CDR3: CAWATGGYQPQHF

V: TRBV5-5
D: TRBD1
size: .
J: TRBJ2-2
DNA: TGTGCCAGCAGCTCAGGGGGCATCACCGGGGAGCTGTTTTTT
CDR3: CASSSGGITGELFF

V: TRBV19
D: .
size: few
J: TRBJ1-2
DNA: TGTGCCAGTAGCAGCGGGTCGGCCTATGGCTACACCTTC
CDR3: CASSSGSAYGYTF

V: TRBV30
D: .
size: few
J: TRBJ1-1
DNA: TGTGCCTGGAGTGTAGGGGTGGCAGGGAACACTGAAGCTTTCTTT
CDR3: CAWSVGVAGNTEAFF

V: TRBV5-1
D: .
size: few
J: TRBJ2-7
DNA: TGCGCCAGCAGCTTGGCTGGGGGGAACTCCTACGAGCAGTACTTC
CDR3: CASSLAGGNSYEQYF

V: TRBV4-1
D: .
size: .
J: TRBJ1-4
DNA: TGCGCCAGCAGCCAAGCGGCGTCAGGAAATGAAAAACTGTTTTTT
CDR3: CASSQAASGNEKLFF

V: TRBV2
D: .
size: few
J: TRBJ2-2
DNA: TGTGCCAGCAAAATAGCGGTCACCGGGGAGCTGTTTTTT
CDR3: CASKIAVTGELFF

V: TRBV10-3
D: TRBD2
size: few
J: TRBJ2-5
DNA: TGTGCCATCAGTGAGTCAGGACTAGCGGGGGGGCAAGAGACCCAGTACTTC
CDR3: CAISESGLAGGQETQYF

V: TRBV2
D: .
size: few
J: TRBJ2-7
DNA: TGTGCCAGCAGGCGGCGCCTTTACGAGCAGTACTTC
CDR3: CASRRRLYEQYF

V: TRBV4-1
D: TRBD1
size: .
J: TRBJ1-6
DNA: TGCGCCAGCAGGCCTTGGACAGGGGATTATCATAATTCACCCCTCCACTTT
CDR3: CASRPWTGDYHNSPLHF

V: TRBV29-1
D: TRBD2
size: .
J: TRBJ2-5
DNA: TGCAGCTCGAGAGCGGGGGGACCAGAGACCCAGTACTTC
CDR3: CSSRAGGPETQYF

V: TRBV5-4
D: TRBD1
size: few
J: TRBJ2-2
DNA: TGTGCCAGCAGCCACAGACAGGGGATCGGGACCGGGGAGCTGTTTTTT
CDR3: CASSHRQGIGTGELFF

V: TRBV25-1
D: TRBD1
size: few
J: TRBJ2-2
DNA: TGTGCCAGCAGTGCCCTCCCTGACAGGGGAGCCGGGGAGCTGTTTTTT
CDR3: CASSALPDRGAGELFF